Listed below are T cell receptor beta chains from one sample, sequenced in a study of T cells after yellow fever vaccination. TCRdb re-called the 5' RACE reads through MiXCR, storing one row per CDR3 protein. The table has some 300,000 distinct CDR3 sequences, around 11% seen once. The sample was CD4+ T cells sorted from PBMCs, taken 45 days after the yellow fever booster vaccination. Receptors were obtained from a man younger than 30 who received the YFV17D yellow fever vaccine. Each CDR3 is given with its conserved first and last residue. A D gene is named only where the DNA matches it firmly. Size is stated for part of the rows, as once, few or many counts, or as a class when the clone is expanded.

CDR3aa	CDR3nt	abundance	d_gene	v_gene	j_gene
CASGLVLTGALYEQYF	TGTGCTAGTGGTTTGGTACTGACAGGGGCGTTGTACGAGCAGTACTTC	few	TRBD1	TRBV12-5	TRBJ2-7
CASSPRHFNGELFF	TGTGCCAGCAGCCCTAGACATTTTAACGGGGAGCTGTTTTTT	few	.	TRBV6-2/TRBV6-3	TRBJ2-2
CASSIQGALAYEQYF	TGCGCCAGCAGCATTCAGGGGGCGCTGGCCTACGAGCAGTACTTC	.	TRBD1	TRBV5-1	TRBJ2-7
CASSFPGTAGNTIYF	TGTGCCAGCAGCTTCCCCGGGACAGCAGGAAACACCATATATTTT	.	TRBD1	TRBV7-9	TRBJ1-3
CASTSGTVGVSPLHF	TGTGCCAGCACCTCCGGGACAGTTGGGGTTTCACCCCTCCACTTT	.	TRBD1	TRBV6-5	TRBJ1-6
CASSLTGALHNEQFF	TGCGCCAGCAGTTTGACGGGGGCACTACACAATGAGCAGTTCTTC	.	.	TRBV5-1	TRBJ2-1
CASTQGTNTGELFF	TGCGCCAGCACCCAGGGGACGAACACCGGGGAGCTGTTTTTT	.	.	TRBV5-1	TRBJ2-2
CASSLSLGVGAGDTQYF	TGTGCCAGCAGCTTATCTTTGGGGGTTGGGGCTGGAGATACGCAGTATTTT	.	.	TRBV7-9	TRBJ2-3
CASSLGQGDGYTF	TGCGCCAGCAGCTTGGGTCAGGGTGATGGCTACACCTTC	many	.	TRBV5-1	TRBJ1-2
CSAARSQGVETQYF	TGCAGTGCTGCCAGAAGTCAGGGGGTTGAGACCCAGTACTTC	.	TRBD1	TRBV20-1	TRBJ2-5
CSARPIRQGATGELFF	TGCAGTGCTAGACCTATCAGACAGGGGGCAACCGGGGAGCTGTTTTTT	.	TRBD1	TRBV20-1	TRBJ2-2
CASSGDRASTEAFF	TGTGCCAGCAGCGGGGACAGGGCGAGCACTGAAGCTTTCTTT	.	TRBD1	TRBV7-8	TRBJ1-1
CASSFGRRVSQPQHF	TGTGCCAGCAGTTTCGGACGGAGGGTCAGTCAGCCCCAGCATTTT	few	.	TRBV28	TRBJ1-5
CASSFRGDSNQPQHF	TGTGCCAGCAGCTTTAGGGGGGATAGCAATCAGCCCCAGCATTTT	few	.	TRBV7-2	TRBJ1-5
CASTTYGDTQYF	TGTGCCAGCACTACGTACGGAGATACGCAGTATTTT	.	.	TRBV5-4	TRBJ2-3
CASSTEIMNTEAFF	TGCGCCAGCAGCACAGAGATCATGAACACTGAAGCTTTCTTT	.	.	TRBV5-1	TRBJ1-1
CASQDLRGGYNEQFF	TGCGCCAGCCAAGACCTGCGGGGGGGATACAATGAGCAGTTCTTC	.	TRBD2	TRBV5-1	TRBJ2-1